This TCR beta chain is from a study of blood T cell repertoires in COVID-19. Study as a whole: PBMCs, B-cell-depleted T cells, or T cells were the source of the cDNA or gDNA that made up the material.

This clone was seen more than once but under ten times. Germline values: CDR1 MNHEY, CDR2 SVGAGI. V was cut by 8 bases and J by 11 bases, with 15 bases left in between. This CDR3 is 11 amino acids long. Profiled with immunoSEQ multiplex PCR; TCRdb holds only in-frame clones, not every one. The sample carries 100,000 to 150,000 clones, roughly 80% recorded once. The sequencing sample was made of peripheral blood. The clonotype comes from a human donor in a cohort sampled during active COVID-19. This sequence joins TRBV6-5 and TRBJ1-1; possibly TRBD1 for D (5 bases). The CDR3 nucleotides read TGTGCCAGCCTAAGGGGCCCCTCCGCTTTCTTT. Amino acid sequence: CASLRGPSAFF.